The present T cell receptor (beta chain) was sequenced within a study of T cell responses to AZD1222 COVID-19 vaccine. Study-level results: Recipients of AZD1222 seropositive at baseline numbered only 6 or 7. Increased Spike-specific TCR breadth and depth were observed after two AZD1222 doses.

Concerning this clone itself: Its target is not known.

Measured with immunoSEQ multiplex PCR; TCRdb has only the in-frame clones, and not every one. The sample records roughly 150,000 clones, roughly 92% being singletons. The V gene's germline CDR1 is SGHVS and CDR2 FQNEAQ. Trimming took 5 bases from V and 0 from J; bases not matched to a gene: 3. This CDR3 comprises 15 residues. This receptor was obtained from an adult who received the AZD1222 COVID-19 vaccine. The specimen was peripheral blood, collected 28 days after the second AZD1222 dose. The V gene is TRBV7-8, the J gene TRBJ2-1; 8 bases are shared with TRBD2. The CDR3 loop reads CASSPSGSSYNEQFF. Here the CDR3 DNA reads TGTGCCAGCAGCCCCAGCGGGAGCTCCTACAATGAGCAGTTCTTC.